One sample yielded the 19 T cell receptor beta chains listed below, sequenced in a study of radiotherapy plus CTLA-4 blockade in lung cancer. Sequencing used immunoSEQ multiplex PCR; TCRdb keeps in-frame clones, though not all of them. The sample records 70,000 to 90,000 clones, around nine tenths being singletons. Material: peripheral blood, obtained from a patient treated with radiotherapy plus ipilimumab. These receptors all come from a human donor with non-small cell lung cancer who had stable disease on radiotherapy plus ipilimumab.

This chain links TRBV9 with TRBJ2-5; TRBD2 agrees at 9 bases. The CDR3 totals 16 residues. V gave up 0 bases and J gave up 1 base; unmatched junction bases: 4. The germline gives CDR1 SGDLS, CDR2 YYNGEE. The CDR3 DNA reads TGTGCCAGCAGCGTAGATAGCGGGGGTGTCCAAGAGACCCAGTACTTC. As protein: CASSVDSGGVQETQYF.

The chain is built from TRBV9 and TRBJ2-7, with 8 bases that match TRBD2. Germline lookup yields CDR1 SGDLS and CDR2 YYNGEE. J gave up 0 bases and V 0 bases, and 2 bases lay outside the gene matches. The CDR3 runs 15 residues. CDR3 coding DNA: TGTGCCAGCAGCGTAGAGAGCGGGAGCTCCTACGAGCAGTACTTC. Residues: CASSVESGSSYEQYF.

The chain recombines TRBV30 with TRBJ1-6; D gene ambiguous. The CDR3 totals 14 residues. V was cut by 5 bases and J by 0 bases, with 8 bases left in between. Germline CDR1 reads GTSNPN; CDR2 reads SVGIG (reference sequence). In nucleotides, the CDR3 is TGTGCCTGGCAATTAAGCTCCTATAATTCACCCCTCCACTTT. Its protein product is CAWQLSSYNSPLHF.

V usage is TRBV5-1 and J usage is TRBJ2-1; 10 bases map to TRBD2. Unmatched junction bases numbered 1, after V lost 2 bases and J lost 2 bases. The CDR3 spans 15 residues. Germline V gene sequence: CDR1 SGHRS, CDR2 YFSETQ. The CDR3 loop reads CASSFLAGAYNEQFF. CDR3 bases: TGCGCCAGCAGCTTCCTAGCGGGGGCCTACAATGAGCAGTTCTTC. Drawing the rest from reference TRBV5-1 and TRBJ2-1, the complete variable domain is KAGVTQTPRYLIKTRGQQVTLSCSPISGHRSVSWYQQTPGQGLQFLFEYFSETQRNKGNFPGRFSGRQFSNSRSEMNVSTLELGDSALYLCASSFLAGAYNEQFFGPGTRLTVL.

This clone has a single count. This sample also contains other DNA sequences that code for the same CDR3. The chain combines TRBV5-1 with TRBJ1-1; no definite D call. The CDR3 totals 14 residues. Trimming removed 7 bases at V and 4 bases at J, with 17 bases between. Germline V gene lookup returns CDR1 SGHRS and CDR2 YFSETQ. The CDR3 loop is CASGPTARGTEAFF. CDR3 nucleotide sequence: TGCGCCAGCGGCCCGACGGCCCGGGGCACTGAAGCTTTCTTT. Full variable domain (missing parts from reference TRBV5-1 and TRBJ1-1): KAGVTQTPRYLIKTRGQQVTLSCSPISGHRSVSWYQQTPGQGLQFLFEYFSETQRNKGNFPGRFSGRQFSNSRSEMNVSTLELGDSALYLCASGPTARGTEAFFGQGTRLTVV.

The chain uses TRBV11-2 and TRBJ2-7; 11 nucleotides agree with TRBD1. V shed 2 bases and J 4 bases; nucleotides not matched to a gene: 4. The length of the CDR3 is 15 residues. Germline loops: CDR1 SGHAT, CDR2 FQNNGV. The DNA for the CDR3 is TGTGCCAGCAGCTTAACCGGACAGGGGGCATACGAGCAGTACTTC. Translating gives CASSLTGQGAYEQYF.

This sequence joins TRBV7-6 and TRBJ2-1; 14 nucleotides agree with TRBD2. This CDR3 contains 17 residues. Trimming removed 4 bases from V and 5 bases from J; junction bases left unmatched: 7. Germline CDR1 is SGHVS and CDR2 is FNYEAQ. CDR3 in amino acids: CASSSTGLAGGHNEQFF. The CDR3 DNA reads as TGTGCCAGCAGCTCAACTGGACTAGCGGGGGGCCACAATGAGCAGTTCTTC.

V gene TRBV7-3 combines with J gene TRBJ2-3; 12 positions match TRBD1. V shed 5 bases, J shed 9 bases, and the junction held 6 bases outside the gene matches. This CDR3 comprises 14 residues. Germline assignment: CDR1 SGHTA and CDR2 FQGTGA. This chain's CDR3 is CASSPGTGGLTQYF. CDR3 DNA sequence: TGTGCCAGCAGCCCGGGGACAGGGGGCTTAACGCAGTATTTT.

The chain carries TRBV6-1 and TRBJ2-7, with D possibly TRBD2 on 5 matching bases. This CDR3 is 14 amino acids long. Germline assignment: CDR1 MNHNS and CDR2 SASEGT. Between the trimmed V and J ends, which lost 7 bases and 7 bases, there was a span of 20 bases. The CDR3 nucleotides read TGTGCCAGCAACTCCCTGGCGGGTGGCCGAGAGCAGTACTTC. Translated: CASNSLAGGREQYF.

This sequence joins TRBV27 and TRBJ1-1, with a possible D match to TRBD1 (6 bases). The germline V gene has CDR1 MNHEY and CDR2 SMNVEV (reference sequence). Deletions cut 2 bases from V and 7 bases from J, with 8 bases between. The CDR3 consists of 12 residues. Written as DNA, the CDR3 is TGTGCCAGCAGTTTAGTCAGGGGTGAAGCTTTCTTT. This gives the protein CASSLVRGEAFF.

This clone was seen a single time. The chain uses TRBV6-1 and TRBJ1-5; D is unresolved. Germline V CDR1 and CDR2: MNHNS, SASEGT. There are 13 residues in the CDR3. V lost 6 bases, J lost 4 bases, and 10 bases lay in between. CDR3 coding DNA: TGTGCCAGCAGCGTCCGGGGTAATCAGCCCCAGCATTTT. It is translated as CASSVRGNQPQHF.

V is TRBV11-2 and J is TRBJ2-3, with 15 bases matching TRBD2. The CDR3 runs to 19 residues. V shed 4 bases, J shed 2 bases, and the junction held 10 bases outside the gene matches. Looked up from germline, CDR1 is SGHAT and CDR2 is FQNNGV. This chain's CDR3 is CASSSQGLAGGSSTDTQYF. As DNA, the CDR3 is TGTGCCAGCAGCTCCCAGGGACTAGCGGGGGGCTCTTCCACAGATACGCAGTATTTT.

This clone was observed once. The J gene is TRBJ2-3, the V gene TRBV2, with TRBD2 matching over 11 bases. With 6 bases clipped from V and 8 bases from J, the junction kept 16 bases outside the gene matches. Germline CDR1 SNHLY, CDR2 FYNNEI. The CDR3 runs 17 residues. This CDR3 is CASRPGGVAGGPGTQYF. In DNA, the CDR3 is TGTGCCAGCAGACCTGGGGGGGTAGCGGGGGGGCCGGGTACGCAGTATTTT.

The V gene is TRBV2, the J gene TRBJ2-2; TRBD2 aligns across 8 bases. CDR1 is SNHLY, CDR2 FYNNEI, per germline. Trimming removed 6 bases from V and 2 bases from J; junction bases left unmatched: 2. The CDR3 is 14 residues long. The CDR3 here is CASRGTRNTGELFF. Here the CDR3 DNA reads TGTGCCAGCAGAGGGACTAGAAACACCGGGGAGCTGTTTTTT.

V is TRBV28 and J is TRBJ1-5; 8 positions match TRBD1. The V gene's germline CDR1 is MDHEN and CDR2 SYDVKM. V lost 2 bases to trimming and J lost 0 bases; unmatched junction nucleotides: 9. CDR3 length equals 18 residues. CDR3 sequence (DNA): TGTGCCAGCAGTTTAGTAGGACAGGGCCTTTATAGCAATCAGCCCCAGCATTTT. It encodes CASSLVGQGLYSNQPQHF.

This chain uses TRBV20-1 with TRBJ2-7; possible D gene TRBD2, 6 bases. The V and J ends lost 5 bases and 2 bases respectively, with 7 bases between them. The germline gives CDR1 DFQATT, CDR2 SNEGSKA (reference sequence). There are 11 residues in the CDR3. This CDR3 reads CSAQRAYEQYF. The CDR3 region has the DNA TGCAGTGCTCAGCGGGCCTACGAGCAGTACTTC.

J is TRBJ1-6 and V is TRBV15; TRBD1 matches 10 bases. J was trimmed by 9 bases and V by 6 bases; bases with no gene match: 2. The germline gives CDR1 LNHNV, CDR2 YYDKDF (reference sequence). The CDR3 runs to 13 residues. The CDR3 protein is CATRGTGVSPLHF. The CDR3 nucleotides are TGTGCCACCAGGGGGACAGGGGTTTCACCCCTCCACTTT.

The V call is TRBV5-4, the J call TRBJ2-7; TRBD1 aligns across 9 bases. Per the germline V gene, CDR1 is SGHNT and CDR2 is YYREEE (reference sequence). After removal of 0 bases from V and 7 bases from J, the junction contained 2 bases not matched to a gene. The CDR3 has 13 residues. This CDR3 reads CASSLDRGHEQYF. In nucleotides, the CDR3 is TGTGCCAGCAGCTTGGACAGGGGGCATGAGCAGTACTTC.

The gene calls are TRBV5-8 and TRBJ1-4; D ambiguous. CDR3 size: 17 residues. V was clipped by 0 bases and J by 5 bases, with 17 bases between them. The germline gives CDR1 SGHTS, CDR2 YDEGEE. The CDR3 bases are TGTGCCAGCAGCTTGGTTCTGACTTCAGTACGAAATGAAAAACTGTTTTTT. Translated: CASSLVLTSVRNEKLFF.